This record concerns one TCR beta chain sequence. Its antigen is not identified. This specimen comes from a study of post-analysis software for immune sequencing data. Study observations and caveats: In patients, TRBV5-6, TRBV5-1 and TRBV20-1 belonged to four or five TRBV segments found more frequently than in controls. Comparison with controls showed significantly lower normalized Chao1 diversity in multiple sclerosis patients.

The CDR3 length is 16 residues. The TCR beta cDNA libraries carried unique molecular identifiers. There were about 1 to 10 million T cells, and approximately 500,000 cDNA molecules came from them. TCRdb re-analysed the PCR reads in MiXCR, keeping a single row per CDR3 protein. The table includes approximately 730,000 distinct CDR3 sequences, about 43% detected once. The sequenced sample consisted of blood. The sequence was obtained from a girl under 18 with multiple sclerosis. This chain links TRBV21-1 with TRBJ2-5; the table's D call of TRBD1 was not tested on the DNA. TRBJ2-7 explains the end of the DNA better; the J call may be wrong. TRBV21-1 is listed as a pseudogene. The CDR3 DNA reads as TGTGCCAGCAGCATAGCATCCCAGGACAGGGTCTACGAGCAGTACTTC. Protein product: CASSIASQDRVYEQYF.